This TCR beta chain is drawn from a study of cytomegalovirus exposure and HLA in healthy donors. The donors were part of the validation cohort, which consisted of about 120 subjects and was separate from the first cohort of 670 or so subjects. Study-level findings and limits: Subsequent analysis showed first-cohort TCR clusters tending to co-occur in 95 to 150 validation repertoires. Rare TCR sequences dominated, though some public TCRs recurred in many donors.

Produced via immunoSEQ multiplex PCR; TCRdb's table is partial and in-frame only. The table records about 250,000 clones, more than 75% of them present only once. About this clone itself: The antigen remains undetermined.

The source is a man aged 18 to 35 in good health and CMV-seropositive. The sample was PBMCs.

The CDR3 loop is CASSLSTGWMGYTF. The CDR3 DNA follows: TGTGCCAGCAGTTTATCCACAGGGTGGATGGGCTACACCTTC. The chain employs TRBV28 and TRBJ1-2; the D gene is possibly TRBD1 (6 bases). Germline V gene data show CDR1 as MDHEN and CDR2 as SYDVKM. CDR3 length: 14 residues. Trimming took 1 base from V and 8 from J, leaving 14 bases between them.